Listed below are T cell receptor beta chains from one sample, sequenced in a study of control samples from healthy donors and cancer patients. TCRdb's copy holds only in-frame clones and misses some; the assay was immunoSEQ multiplex PCR. The table includes approximately 150,000 clones, just under 90% detected once. The sample consisted of PBMCs. These receptors all come from a man aged 50 to 59 with head and neck cancer. CDR3s include the opening cysteine and the closing phenylalanine or tryptophan. Clone size is given for some rows only: seen once, a few or many times, or a class if the clone is expanded.

length	V	size	J	CDR3
14	TRBV30	.	TRBJ1-4	CAWTVKYNGEKLFF
14	TRBV16	.	TRBJ1-2	CASSQFPGGNGYTF
13	TRBV28	once	TRBJ2-7	CASSKGDTYEQYF
18	TRBV15	.	TRBJ2-2	CATSRSPTGGAFTGELFF
15	TRBV7-6	.	TRBJ2-3	CASSPQTVPTDTQYF
14	TRBV7-9	.	TRBJ2-2	CASTTRGGTGELFF
15	TRBV27	.	TRBJ1-2	CASSLRGRESYGYTF
14	TRBV28	.	TRBJ1-1	CASTNIAMNTEAFF
15	TRBV27	.	TRBJ2-1	CASSPTGGSYNEQFF
15	TRBV11-2	.	TRBJ1-2	CASSSPTIRNYGYTF
16	TRBV5-1	.	TRBJ2-5	CARSWGVAGAGKTQYF
12	TRBV6-1	.	TRBJ2-5	CASSEAFISQYF
14	TRBV25-1	.	TRBJ2-3	CASSIHRDIDTQYF
15	TRBV27	.	TRBJ2-3	CASSLLAGFTDTQYF
16	TRBV7-7	once	TRBJ2-5	CASSLGTSGLEETQYF
15	TRBV19	.	TRBJ2-3	CASRGHGLRGDTQYF
13	TRBV5-6	.	TRBJ1-1	CASRYIQGSEAFF
15	TRBV19	.	TRBJ1-4	CASSTGRIPREKLFF
15	TRBV6-1	.	TRBJ1-2	CASSEGGWSGSGYTF
16	TRBV11-2	few	TRBJ2-2	CASSFSGTSDTGELFF
13	TRBV6-5	.	TRBJ1-2	CASRGRTSGGYTF
14	TRBV11-2	.	TRBJ2-3	CASSYWGPTDTQYF
14	TRBV4-2	.	TRBJ2-5	CASSGAEVVETQYF
15	TRBV3-1/TRBV3-2	once	TRBJ1-5	CASSQGGGNNQPQHF